This is a list of T cell receptor beta chains from one sample in a study of blood T cell repertoires in COVID-19. The data were produced by immunoSEQ multiplex PCR, yet TCRdb's version contains in-frame clones alone and is incomplete. The repertoire holds around 700,000 clones, with approximately 90% as singletons. The specimen sequenced was peripheral blood. The receptors originated from a woman in her late teens or twenties with acute or convalescent COVID-19. The conserved cysteine and the conserved F or W are not part of the CDR3 here. The order of the fields is V gene, CDR3 protein.

TRBV5-1 | ASSLPGQGNTEAF
TRBV4-1 | ASSQVLGAPLLGYGYT
TRBV28 | ASSFRESSYNSPLH
TRBV29-1 | SAAIREGTEAF
TRBV12-5 | ASGLDSYSGNTIY
TRBV19 | ASSTPHSSSGGLETQY
TRBV7-9 | ASRPLTGELF
TRBV10-1 | ASVILQGEVYGYT
TRBV5-4 | ASSFGTGSSGANVLT
TRBV11-2 | ASTRPGLAHEQY
TRBV6-5 | ASSSLPDRDQPQH
TRBV3-1/TRBV3-2 | ASSFGGGNTEAF
TRBV11-2 | ASRPFQGAKNIQY
TRBV7-2 | ASSSASGLREQY
TRBV6-6 | ASSQTRDSNYGYT
TRBV7-8 | ASSPAGEGKGFGGNQPQH
TRBV18 | ASSPPGQGGHGYT
TRBV11-2 | ASSFIAGGLDTQY
TRBV19 | ASSYGPQGHQPQH
TRBV5-1 | ASSWTATGDPTEAF
TRBV2 | ASIAGTGGGAF
TRBV27 | ASNLGGSDTEAF
TRBV12-5 | AGARQGYNEQF
TRBV27 | ASTPGQKNTEAF
TRBV24-1 | ATSDSRESSYEQY
TRBV5-1 | AGSFGSMNTEAF